The 18 T cell receptor beta chains presented below share a single source sample, sequenced in a study of blood T cells in healthy people across ages. The second PCR ran about 6 to 11 cycles with a sample-barcoded 5' primer and J-beta primers. TCRdb independently ran MiXCR on the 5' RACE reads; one entry per CDR3 protein. The data hold approximately 1.5 million distinct CDR3 sequences, with roughly 32% observed a single time. What was sequenced was blood. These receptors originate from a woman aged 30 to 39 in good health.

This clonotype was seen many times. The rearrangement joins TRBV29-1 to TRBJ2-7, with 8 bases identical to TRBD2. The CDR3 is made up of 14 amino acids. V was pared by 4 bases and J by 5 bases, with 10 bases of the junction left unmatched. Germline loops: CDR1 SQVTM, CDR2 ANQGSEA. The CDR3: CSVAAGVGSNEQYF. In nucleotides, the CDR3 is TGCAGCGTTGCAGCGGGAGTGGGTTCTAACGAGCAGTACTTC.

This clonotype was found a few times. The chain links TRBV30 to TRBJ1-2; no definite D call. The CDR3 runs 13 residues. The V gene's germline CDR1 is GTSNPN and CDR2 SVGIG (reference sequence). Between the trimmed V and J ends, which lost 6 bases and 3 bases, there was a span of 14 bases. The CDR3 nucleotides read TGTGCCTGCACAGATCAGCACCACTATGGCTACACCTTC. This codes for CACTDQHHYGYTF.

Many counts were recorded for this clonotype. In DNA, the CDR3 is TGTGCCAGCAGATATAGCACAGATACGCAGTATTTT. Translation: CASRYSTDTQYF. The rearrangement joins TRBV12-3 or TRBV12-4 to TRBJ2-3, with D hard to call. Trimming left V 6 bases short and J 0 bases short, with 4 bases between. The CDR3 extends over 12 amino acids.

The CDR3 is CASRVERGTDTQYF. In DNA form, the CDR3 reads TGTGCCAGCAGGGTCGAAAGGGGCACAGATACGCAGTATTTT. The chain employs TRBV2 and TRBJ2-3, with D unclear. CDR1 is SNHLY and CDR2 is FYNNEI in the germline V gene. The V end lost 6 bases, the J end lost 1 base, and 11 bases lay between the germline ends. The CDR3 length is 14 residues. The full variable domain, its missing parts supplied by reference TRBV2 and TRBJ2-3, is EPEVTQTPSHQVTQMGQEVILRCVPISNHLYFYWYRQILGQKVEFLVSFYNNEISEKSEIFDDQFSVERPDGSNFTLKIRSTKLEDSAMYFCASRVERGTDTQYFGPGTRLTVL.

The chain employs TRBV5-1 and TRBJ2-1; weak D call: TRBD2 (7 bases). The length of the CDR3 is 18 residues. Looked up from germline, CDR1 is SGHRS and CDR2 is YFSETQ. V lost 3 bases and J lost 9, with 28 bases in between. The CDR3 DNA reads as TGCGCCAGCAGCTCCCCTCGGGGCGGGGGCCCCCCGCGGCTTGAGCAGTTCTTC. Translation gives CASSSPRGGGPPRLEQFF.

V and J are TRBV6-1 and TRBJ2-1; D might be TRBD1 (5 bases). The CDR3 has 11 residues. Germline V gene lookup returns CDR1 MNHNS and CDR2 SASEGT. Between the trimmed V and J ends, which lost 8 bases and 12 bases, there was a span of 14 bases. CDR3 sequence: CASGAALGQFF. CDR3 sequence (DNA): TGTGCCAGCGGGGCAGCCCTGGGGCAGTTCTTC.

There are a few counts of this clonotype. V usage is TRBV12-3 or TRBV12-4 and J usage is TRBJ2-7; 8 bases are a match to TRBD1. CDR3 size: 13 residues. J gave up 4 bases and V 5 bases, and 4 bases lay outside the gene matches. CDR3 coding DNA: TGTGCCAGCAGTAGGACAGGGAGGTACGAGCAGTACTTC. Its translation: CASSRTGRYEQYF.

On this clonotype: The junction departs from germline at one end; a sequencing error may be responsible. The genes are TRBV5-4 and TRBJ1-6; weak D call: TRBD1 (5 bases). This CDR3 contains 15 residues. In germline, CDR1 is SGHNT, CDR2 YYREEE (reference sequence). CDR3 DNA: TGTGTCAGCAGCTTTGCAGGGAGTAGCAATTCACCCCTCCACTTT. Its translation: CVSSFAGSSNSPLHF. Full variable domain (remainder filled in from reference TRBV5-4 and TRBJ1-6): ETGVTQSPTHLIKTRGQQVTLRCSSQSGHNTVSWYQQALGQGPQFIFQYYREEENGRGNFPPRFSGLQFPNYSSELNVNALELDDSALYLCVSSFAGSSNSPLHFGNGTRLTVT.

The J gene is TRBJ1-1, the V gene TRBV29-1; D is uncertain. The CDR3 runs to 13 residues. Per the germline V gene, CDR1 is SQVTM and CDR2 is ANQGSEA. V was cut by 7 bases and J by 5 bases, with 17 bases left in between. Here the CDR3 DNA reads TGCAGCGCCCTGGACGGGGAGAGAACTGAAGCTTTCTTT. The encoded protein is CSALDGERTEAFF. The whole variable domain, remainder taken from reference TRBV29-1 and TRBJ1-1, is SAVISQKPSRDICQRGTSLTIQCQVDSQVTMMFWYRQQPGQSLTLIATANQGSEATYESGFVIDKFPISRPNLTFSTLTVSNMSPEDSSIYLCSALDGERTEAFFGQGTRLTVV.

CDR3 nucleotides: TGTGCCAGTAGTATAAGAGGGCACTACGAGCAGTACTTC. Protein sequence: CASSIRGHYEQYF. The chain combines TRBV19 with TRBJ2-7; maybe TRBD2 (5 bases). V lost 2 bases and J 3 bases, leaving 8 bases between the germline ends. This CDR3 has 13 amino acids. Germline V gene lookup returns CDR1 LNHDA and CDR2 SQIVND (reference sequence). Complete variable domain (other parts from reference TRBV19 and TRBJ2-7): DGGITQSPKYLFRKEGQNVTLSCEQNLNHDAMYWYRQDPGQGLRLIYYSQIVNDFQKGDIAEGYSVSREKKESFPLTVTSAQKNPTAFYLCASSIRGHYEQYFGPGTRLTVT.

This clonotype turned up a few times. The rearrangement links TRBV20-1 to TRBJ2-1; no clear D gene. CDR3 size: 14 residues. From germline, CDR1 is DFQATT and CDR2 SNEGSKA (reference sequence). Trimming took 6 bases from V and 8 from J, leaving 20 bases between them. The CDR3 here is CSAAVEDSQHEQFF. In nucleotides, the CDR3 is TGCAGTGCCGCGGTCGAGGATTCTCAGCATGAGCAGTTCTTC.

This clonotype was recorded at least ten times. The chain joins TRBV7-2 to TRBJ2-5; weak D call: TRBD2 (6 bases). The germline gives CDR1 SGHTA, CDR2 FQGNSA. Trimming took 6 bases from V and 4 from J, leaving 21 bases between them. The CDR3 length is 16 residues. CDR3 DNA: TGTGCCAGCAGTGTCATGGCGGGATGGGAAGGAGAGACCCAGTACTTC. The encoded protein is CASSVMAGWEGETQYF. The whole variable domain, filled in from reference TRBV7-2 and TRBJ2-5, reads GAGVSQSPSNKVTEKGKDVELRCDPISGHTALYWYRQSLGQGLEFLIYFQGNSAPDKSGLPSDRFSAERTGGSVSTLTIQRTQQEDSAVYLCASSVMAGWEGETQYFGPGTRLLVL.

This clonotype was picked up a small number of times. This chain links TRBV4-1 with TRBJ1-1; the D is unclear. This CDR3 comprises 14 residues. V lost 4 bases to trimming and J lost 0 bases, with 9 bases between them. CDR1 and CDR2 from the germline V gene are MGHRA and YSYEKL. CDR3 nucleotides: TGCGCCAGCAGCCTCAACACGATGAACACTGAAGCTTTCTTT. Protein sequence: CASSLNTMNTEAFF.

The gene calls are TRBV12-3 or TRBV12-4 and TRBJ1-1; 9 nucleotides match TRBD1. The CDR3 sequence is 15 residues long. The V segment lost 6 bases and the J segment 4 bases; nucleotides outside the gene matches: 9. CDR3 sequence (DNA): TGTGCCAGCAGCCGATCCGGGACAGGGAGCACTGAAGCTTTCTTT. The encoded protein is CASSRSGTGSTEAFF.

Comments on this clonotype: A much larger clone differs by one base, so this may be a read error. The chain joins TRBV15 to TRBJ2-4, with 9 nucleotides matching TRBD2. Germline V gene sequence: CDR1 LNHNV, CDR2 YYDKDF (reference sequence). V was pared by 3 bases and J by 7 bases, with 22 bases of the junction left unmatched. This CDR3 comprises 20 residues. As DNA, the CDR3 is TGTGCCACCAGCAGTCACCCCCCGAGACCAATGGGTAGCGGGAGTAACATTCAGTACTTC. It encodes CATSSHPPRPMGSGSNIQYF.

This clonotype was seen more than once but under ten times. The rearrangement links TRBV6-5 to TRBJ2-3; TRBD1 agrees at 9 bases. V lost 6 bases to trimming and J lost 5 bases; unmatched junction nucleotides: 9. CDR3 length: 15 residues. Germline values: CDR1 MNHEY, CDR2 SVGAGI. The CDR3 DNA reads TGTGCCAGCAGCGGTCTGGGACAGGGTGAAGATACGCAGTATTTT. It encodes CASSGLGQGEDTQYF.

The chain has TRBV6-6 and TRBJ2-2; a weak D match, TRBD1 (5 bases). Trimming pared 6 bases from V and 1 base from J, leaving 9 bases between. CDR1 MNHNY and CDR2 SVGAGI come from the germline V gene (reference sequence). This CDR3 is 14 amino acids long. The CDR3 DNA reads as TGTGCCAGCAGCCCACAGGTGAACACCGGGGAGCTGTTTTTT. This sequence encodes CASSPQVNTGELFF.

This clonotype was seen a handful of times. At one boundary the junction diverges from the germline segment, which might be a read error. The chain links TRBV13 to TRBJ2-7; D remains unclear. Judging by the DNA end, TRBJ2-5 fits better; the J call may be wrong. Germline-derived CDR1 and CDR2 are PRHDT and FYEKMQ (reference sequence). The CDR3 is 13 amino acids. CDR3 in DNA: TGTGCCGGCAGCTCTCTTCATAGTGGGACCCAGTACTTC. Amino acids: CAGSSLHSGTQYF.